Shown below are 22 T cell receptor beta chains from a single sample sequenced in a study of blood T cells in healthy people across ages. Through a sample-barcoded 5' primer and a J-beta primer mix, a second PCR was run for roughly 6 to 12 cycles. TCRdb itself ran the 5' RACE reads through MiXCR, one entry per CDR3 protein. The sample includes approximately 1.5 million distinct CDR3 sequences, 34% of them seen just once. Sequenced sample: blood. The receptor set was obtained from a woman aged 30 to 39 in good health.

The sample holds a few counts of this clonotype. The genes are TRBV6-1 and TRBJ2-7, with a weak D call TRBD2 (5 bases). This CDR3 is built from 16 residues. Germline values: CDR1 MNHNS, CDR2 SASEGT. Trimming left V 2 bases short and J 4 bases short, with 18 bases between. The CDR3 sequence: CASSESVYGVAYEQYF. In DNA, the CDR3 is TGTGCCAGCAGTGAATCGGTCTACGGGGTTGCTTACGAGCAGTACTTC.

On this clonotype itself: A clone one base away is much larger, so this may be a read error. This chain uses TRBV4-1 with TRBJ2-5, with 9 bases identical to TRBD1. CDR3 size: 16 residues. Losses at the gene ends were 3 bases for V and 5 bases for J; bases not matched to a gene: 10. Germline V gives CDR1 MGHRA, CDR2 YSYEKL. In nucleotides, the CDR3 is TGCGCCAGCAGCCATGAACCGGGACAGGGCTCCGAGACCCAGTACTTC. This codes for CASSHEPGQGSETQYF.

This clonotype was picked up a small number of times. The V call is TRBV7-3, the J call TRBJ2-6; 7 nucleotides agree with TRBD1. The CDR3 runs 17 residues. Germline CDR1 SGHTA, CDR2 FQGTGA. With 4 bases clipped from V and 2 bases from J, the junction kept 8 bases outside the gene matches. The CDR3 DNA reads TGTGCCAGCAGCTCCCCAACTGACAGGGCTGGGGCCAACGTCCTGACTTTC. Translated: CASSSPTDRAGANVLTF.

The J gene is TRBJ2-1, the V gene TRBV13; D uncertain. Trimming stripped 7 bases from V and 2 bases from J, with 9 bases between. This CDR3 contains 13 residues. Looked up from germline, CDR1 is PRHDT and CDR2 is FYEKMQ (reference sequence). The CDR3 sequence: CASTSAPYNEQFF. The CDR3 DNA is TGTGCCAGCACCAGCGCACCCTACAATGAGCAGTTCTTC.

This clonotype was picked up many times. The chain is built from TRBV14 and TRBJ1-2; tentatively, D is TRBD1 (6 bases). The CDR3 sequence is 15 residues long. V lost 3 bases to trimming and J lost 0 bases, with 11 bases between them. In germline, CDR1 is SGHDN, CDR2 FVKESK. The CDR3 is CASSHGQQANYGYTF. The CDR3 coding sequence is TGTGCCAGCAGCCATGGACAGCAGGCTAACTATGGCTACACCTTC.

V is TRBV7-6 and J is TRBJ2-6, with 7 nucleotides matching TRBD1. Germline values: CDR1 SGHVS, CDR2 FNYEAQ. The CDR3 runs to 17 residues. J lost 5 bases, V lost 5 bases, and 12 bases had no gene match. In DNA form, the CDR3 reads TGTGCCAGCAGCCTAGGGACAGTGAGGTCCAGGGCCAACGTCCTGACTTTC. Translating gives CASSLGTVRSRANVLTF.

J is TRBJ2-1 and V is TRBV7-2; possibly TRBD1 or TRBD2 for D (5 bases each). Germline V gene lookup returns CDR1 SGHTA and CDR2 FQGNSA. Trimming left V 5 bases short and J 9 bases short, with 17 bases between. The CDR3 is made up of 14 amino acids. CDR3 nucleotides: TGTGCCAGCAGCCAAAGCCGGGGACCATCTGAGCAGTTCTTC. This encodes CASSQSRGPSEQFF.

This chain uses TRBV24-1 with TRBJ1-5; no reliable D call. In germline, CDR1 is KGHDR, CDR2 SFDVKD. The V end was cut by 8 bases, the J end by 0 bases, with 19 bases between. This CDR3 contains 17 residues. The CDR3, as DNA: TGTGCCACCAAGGTTCGTTGGCAGGCCCCTAGCAATCAGCCCCAGCATTTT. It translates to CATKVRWQAPSNQPQHF.

Of note for this clonotype: A junction end diverges from the germline sequence, so it may reflect a read error. The chain links TRBV20-1 to TRBJ2-1; 8 bases fit TRBD2. The germline V gene has CDR1 DFQATT and CDR2 SNEGSKA (reference sequence). The CDR3 has 14 residues. The CDR3 is CNAAGGAVYNEQFF. CDR3 DNA: TGCAATGCTGCCGGGGGGGCCGTCTACAATGAGCAGTTCTTC.

Concerning this clonotype itself: A much larger clone lies a single base off, so this may be a read error. V and J are TRBV9 and TRBJ2-5, with D perhaps TRBD2 (5 bases). CDR1 is SGDLS, CDR2 YYNGEE, per germline. Trimming removed 3 bases from V and 5 bases from J, with 17 bases in between. CDR3 length: 15 residues. CDR3 amino acids: CASSATVVGGETQYF. The CDR3 DNA sequence: TGTGCCAGCAGCGCGACGGTAGTCGGCGGGGAGACCCAGTACTTC.

The chain uses TRBV5-1 and TRBJ1-2, with D tentatively TRBD1 (6 bases). The CDR3 loop spans 15 amino acids. V shed 0 bases and J shed 2 bases, with 11 bases lying between them. Germline-derived CDR1 and CDR2 are SGHRS and YFSETQ. In DNA form, the CDR3 reads TGCGCCAGCAGCTTGGAGGCAGGGGACAACTATGGCTACACCTTC. This encodes CASSLEAGDNYGYTF.

The chain employs TRBV20-1 and TRBJ2-7, with TRBD1 matching over 8 bases. Germline values: CDR1 DFQATT, CDR2 SNEGSKA (reference sequence). Trimming took 3 bases from V and 2 from J; bases not matched to a gene: 6. The CDR3 loop spans 14 amino acids. The CDR3 nucleotides are TGCAGTGCTAGCGAAGGGACAGGCGCCTACGAGCAGTACTTC. This codes for CSASEGTGAYEQYF.

J is TRBJ2-5 and V is TRBV7-3; TRBD2 agrees at 9 bases. The junction had 9 bases not matched to a gene; V was cut back by 4 bases and J by 3 bases. This CDR3 has 16 residues. Germline V gene lookup returns CDR1 SGHTA and CDR2 FQGTGA. CDR3 sequence reads: CASSSGSGSLEETQYF. The CDR3 nucleotides are TGTGCCAGCAGCTCCGGTAGCGGGAGTTTGGAAGAGACCCAGTACTTC.

This clonotype was seen more than once but under ten times. The rearrangement uses TRBV6-1 and TRBJ2-7; TRBD1 matches at 8 bases. CDR1 is MNHNS, CDR2 SASEGT, per germline. This CDR3 spans 13 amino acids. The trim removed 11 bases at V and 0 bases at J, leaving 6 bases unmatched. CDR3 region: CAARDRSSYEQYF. The CDR3 coding sequence is TGTGCCGCACGGGACAGGTCCTCCTACGAGCAGTACTTC.

CDR3 loop: CSARPLNLKETQYF. The CDR3 nucleotides are TGCAGTGCTAGGCCCCTCAACCTTAAGGAGACCCAGTACTTC. The genes are TRBV20-1 and TRBJ2-5; D gene ambiguous. CDR3 size: 14 residues. V dropped 3 bases and J dropped 5 bases, with 16 bases sitting between them. Per germline, CDR1 DFQATT and CDR2 SNEGSKA (reference sequence).

V is TRBV5-1 and J is TRBJ1-2; maybe TRBD1 (6 bases). Germline V gene sequence: CDR1 SGHRS, CDR2 YFSETQ. The V gene lost 1 base and the J gene lost 5 bases, with 12 bases spanning the gap. The CDR3 is 14 amino acids. The CDR3 coding sequence is TGCGCCAGCAGCTTGACAGGGACACCATATGGCTACACCTTC. Residues: CASSLTGTPYGYTF.

This clonotype was seen more than once but under ten times. The rearrangement links TRBV28 to TRBJ2-5; 8 nucleotides line up with TRBD1. The V gene end was trimmed by 6 bases and the J gene end by 4 bases; junction bases not matched to a gene: 16. This CDR3 region has 17 residues. Germline CDR1 is MDHEN and CDR2 is SYDVKM. CDR3 bases: TGTGCCAGCAGCCAAAGGGCCCGACAGGGGCGGGGAGAGACCCAGTACTTC. Its protein is CASSQRARQGRGETQYF.

V usage is TRBV4-1 and J usage is TRBJ1-2; 10 positions match TRBD1. Germline V gene sequence: CDR1 MGHRA, CDR2 YSYEKL. The CDR3 runs to 16 residues. The J segment lost 6 bases and the V segment lost 1 base, leaving 8 bases of the junction unmatched. The CDR3 loop is CASSQAPRGQGNGYTF. The CDR3 nucleotides are TGCGCCAGCAGCCAAGCCCCTCGGGGACAGGGGAATGGCTACACCTTC.

Of note for this clonotype: The junction departs from the called germline gene at one end, perhaps through a read error. The chain joins TRBV5-1 to TRBJ2-7; 10 bases are shared with TRBD1. Germline V gene lookup returns CDR1 SGHRS and CDR2 YFSETQ. This CDR3 comprises 14 residues. The CDR3 DNA follows: TGCACCAGCAGCATAGCCGGGACAGGGGACGAGCAGTACTTC. It specifies CTSSIAGTGDEQYF.

The chain links TRBV6-1 to TRBJ2-1, with D perhaps assigned TRBD1 or TRBD2 (5 bases each). From germline, CDR1 is MNHNS and CDR2 SASEGT. This CDR3 spans 14 amino acids. V lost 1 base to trimming and J lost 7 bases, with 11 bases between them. The CDR3 DNA is TGTGCCAGCAGTGAAGACGTCAGGGAGAATGAGCAGTTCTTC. The encoded protein is CASSEDVRENEQFF.

The chain links TRBV7-9 to TRBJ1-1; TRBD1 aligns across 8 bases. With 5 bases clipped from V and 0 bases from J, the junction kept 8 bases outside the gene matches. Germline CDR1 is SEHNR and CDR2 is FQNEAQ (reference sequence). The length of the CDR3 is 16 residues. CDR3 sequence reads: CASSPWTGPLNTEAFF. The CDR3 coding sequence is TGTGCCAGCAGCCCCTGGACAGGGCCCCTGAACACTGAAGCTTTCTTT.

The table lists this clonotype with a few counts. The chain has TRBV29-1 and TRBJ2-2; D might be TRBD1 (5 bases). V gave up 0 bases and J gave up 4 bases, with 15 bases separating them. Germline CDR1 reads SQVTM; CDR2 reads ANQGSEA. The CDR3 consists of 16 residues. In DNA, the CDR3 is TGCAGCGTTGAAGAACGCCAGGGAAAGGGCACCGGGGAGCTGTTTTTT. This encodes CSVEERQGKGTGELFF.